Sequencing of this TCR beta chain was carried out in a study of liver allograft versus peripheral blood T cells. As for the study in general: Comparisons were made between T cell receptor repertoires found in transplanted livers and those circulating in recipients' peripheral blood. Study-wide points: Reportedly, the T cell receptor repertoires present inside liver allografts differed from those in peripheral blood.

J gave up 5 bases and V 4 bases, and 5 bases lay outside the gene matches. Germline lookup yields CDR1 SGHDT and CDR2 YYEEEE. The CDR3 spans 16 residues. TCRdb processed the reads anew with MiXCR; each CDR3 protein has one entry. The sample lists some 7,700 distinct CDR3 sequences, over 15% seen once, with approximately 1.8% in the top ten. Notes on this clonotype: Antigen: not known.

This chain joins TRBV5-6 and TRBJ1-6; 11 bases map to TRBD1. The source is a human patient who had a liver transplant. Some T cells may have originated in the graft donor. The CDR3 loop is CASSQDRGRDNSPLHF. CDR3 sequence (DNA): TGTGCCAGCAGCCAGGACAGGGGGCGGGATAATTCACCCCTCCACTTT. Filled out from reference TRBV5-6 and TRBJ1-6, the complete variable domain reads DAGVTQSPTHLIKTRGQQVTLRCSPKSGHDTVSWYQQALGQGPQFIFQYYEEEERQRGNFPDRFSGHQFPNYSSELNVNALLLGDSALYLCASSQDRGRDNSPLHFGNGTRLTVT.